This entry is about one T cell receptor (beta chain). Its antigen has not been determined. Base qualities are missing; no much larger clone stands one base away. Based on the germline V gene, the CDR1 and CDR2 sequences are SQVTM and ANQGSEA. V ends up 6 bases short and J 5 bases short, with an unmatched junction base count of 13. The CDR3 numbers 15 residues from cysteine through phenylalanine. This entry keeps only the CDR3 DNA: 45 bases, framed from base 1. The cohort comprised some 730 healthy bone marrow donors. At the time of sampling, every cohort member was nominally healthy, though immune exposures that went unrecorded were likely present. The donor was CMV seronegative and was included in the group of a few hundred seronegative cohort members. A peripheral blood sample was provided by each donor, and peripheral blood mononuclear cells were used for TCR beta sequencing. The Qiagen DNeasy Blood Extraction Kit was used to extract genomic DNA from the blood cell samples.

These data belong to a study of cytomegalovirus exposure and HLA in healthy donors (dated by TCRdb to 2016 to 2017). About the investigation overall: An earlier analysis of around 600 of the donors reported approximately 290 Gb of sequence data and some 120 million unique TCR beta sequences from about 179 million T cells. An early release covering approximately 600 HLA-typed donors comprised about 300 gigabases of sequencing data and some 79 million unique TCR sequences. Of the 300 to 500 genotyped donors, 65% to 90% were placed in the genetic ancestry cluster associated with self-reported Caucasian donors. The study aimed to test whether signatures of past pathogen exposure could be identified by cataloging public T cell receptors. The study used immunosequencing to profile the T cell repertoires of approximately 630 subjects and linked those repertoires to cytomegalovirus serostatus. Along with the roughly 700-subject first cohort, a separate validation cohort of around 120 different subjects was used. To predict cytomegalovirus infection status, the study combined high-throughput TCR immunosequencing, statistical association of individual TCRs with disease status, and machine learning. In a later analysis, previously published TCR beta repertoires from several hundred donors were re-analyzed and high-resolution HLA genotyping was added so that TCR occurrence patterns could be studied. The later analysis used no new phenotypic data to find candidate immune exposures, relying instead on TCR beta sequences and their occurrence across donors. An earlier analysis of some 600 of the donors applied high-throughput TCR beta sequencing to assess whether each TCR beta V gene segment acted as functional or pseudogenic. Donor age, sex, ethnicity and CMV serostatus were compiled alongside the repertoire data. A later genetic analysis used genome-wide SNP genotypes for about three fifths of the 666 donors, treating that subset as a discovery cohort. All discovery cohort repertoires had been generated using a single sequencing platform. HLA typing covered class I and class II loci at four-digit resolution. The number of donors typed differed by locus, with 629-630 for A, B, C, DRB1 and DQB1, 522 for DQA1, 600 to 610 for DPA1, and about 450 for DPB1. Because of strong linkage in the cohort, roughly five DR-DQ haplotypes were treated as single units for association and clustering. Among around 400 genotyped donors of the cohort, an average of around 220,000 unique TCR beta nucleotide sequences was sequenced per donor, of which about 19% were non-productive.

The library relied on the immunoSEQ multiplex PCR assay. The multiplex PCR relied on a mix of 60 forward primers for TCR Vbeta segments and 13 reverse primers for TCR Jbeta segments. The CDR3 region of rearranged TCR beta genes was amplified from genomic DNA by a multiplex PCR assay. The Illumina HiSeq System was used to sequence the amplified TCR beta libraries as 87-base-pair reads. As for how the authors treated the data: A later analysis tallied 80 million to 95 million unique TCR beta chains across the 660 or so repertoires, and some 12 million of those chains were shared by two or more donors. To remove PCR and sequencing errors, raw reads were error-corrected and collapsed into unique sequences using a nearest-neighbor algorithm that merged closely related sequences. Alignment of CDR3 sequences to IMGT reference sequences was used to assign V, D and J gene segments. For a sequence to be retained, a match of at least six nucleotides to both a V gene segment and a J gene segment was required. Rearrangements were classified as productive when the CDR3 lacked stop codons and remained in frame with V and J, and all other rearrangements were classified as non-productive. Following IMGT convention, CDR3 was defined as the stretch from the second conserved V-encoded cysteine to the conserved J-encoded phenylalanine. The earlier analysis of about 500 of the donors excluded sequences that lacked an unambiguous match to a single V gene segment. In an earlier analysis of approximately 500 of the donors, a V segment was called functional when productive rearrangements were above 56.7%, and segregating when the standard deviation between donors exceeded 5%. A statistical classification framework was built for diagnosing cytomegalovirus status from the catalog of TCR beta chain sequences. V and J gene assignment, in a later analysis, came from comparing TCR nucleotide sequences with IMGT/GENE-DB human TR gene sequences. In a later analysis, CDR3 sequences and most-parsimonious VDJ recombination scenarios were assigned using the TCRdist pipeline. In a later analysis, every TCR beta chain was defined by the combination of its CDR3 amino acid sequence and its V-gene family, and reads without a unique V-gene family were dropped. As a way to deal with suspected cross-contamination and a sequencing artifact, a later analysis dropped approximately 570 nucleotide sequences that were highly shared and had low generation probability. In a later analysis, a clonal expansion index was calculated for each public chain from normalized within-repertoire ranks of inferred template counts. A later analysis computed generation probabilities with a VDJ recombination model fitted to out-of-frame rearrangements, and checked the results against IGoR. In a later analysis, TCR-TCR, TCR-HLA and TCR-CMV co-occurrence was scored with hypergeometric tests, and a repertoire-size bias correction was applied to TCR pairs. In a later analysis, false discovery rates were estimated by permuting HLA or CMV assignments 20 times. In a later analysis, co-occurring TCRs were grouped with DBSCAN, and TCRdist sequence similarity was added when clustering was performed within HLA-allele-positive subsets. Co-occurrence clustering excluded repertoires with fewer than 30,000 or more than 120,000 public chains, plus five with anomalous nucleotide sharing. What TCRdb holds here is the immuneACCESS table cut down to in-frame rearrangements. Part of the clones is not present; checked against another copy, under half of the missing clones reflect an unresolved V gene, and the others are unexplained. V, J and clone size were drawn from that table, and D and trimming were deduced from the DNA. The sample table lists roughly 170,000 clones, less than 80% of them with a count of one. The top ten clones comprise 0.6% to 0.9% of the sample.

Study-level results and caveats: A further reported finding was that TCR beta sequences accurately predicted the HLA-A and HLA-B alleles for most subjects in the first cohort. A few of the identified cytomegalovirus-associated TCR beta chains were confirmed in vitro to be specific for cytomegalovirus antigens. Sequencing depth was assumed to be roughly uniform across donors in the presence/absence analyses, though that assumption may not hold. Because some donors lacked HLA typing at each locus, the association tests relied only on the typed subset. The study listed approximately 160 TCR beta chains as associated with cytomegalovirus. In both the original and validation cohorts, the classifier was reported to diagnose cytomegalovirus status with high specificity and sensitivity. The authors suggested that the approach could potentially be extended to other disease states and immunological phenotypes. A later analysis found that most CMV-associated TCR beta chains appeared HLA-restricted, with HLA associations seemingly driven largely by CMV exposure. A later analysis found that HLA-associated TCR beta chains were more clonally expanded and had lower generation probabilities than equally common non-associated chains. An association between a missense DCLRE1C variant and V-gene and J-gene trimming of TCR beta chains was found in a later genetic analysis and replicated in an independent cohort. Correlated functional status among segregating V segments might reflect linkage disequilibrium, but an unknown experimental factor could not be ruled out. Broadly in line with IMGT annotations, most TCR beta V segments showed up in productive rearrangements about 87% or about 30% of the time in an earlier analysis of 450 to 750 of the donors. For the cohort, immune exposure information was limited to CMV serostatus. Most TCR sequences were observed very rarely across donors, whereas some public TCRs were present in many individuals. Because the 87-base-pair reads could not distinguish some IMGT-functional V segments, including TRBV6-2 and TRBV6-3, those segments were excluded. In a later analysis, some 17,000 TCR beta sequences were associated with specific HLA alleles at a false discovery rate of 0.05. Assigning TCR associations to individual alleles was difficult when HLA alleles, especially DR and DQ, strongly co-occurred. A cluster of highly shared sequence variants was judged likely to represent a technical artifact of the sequencing pipeline. In a later genetic analysis, fewer N-insertions in productive TCRs were reported among donors in an Asian-associated ancestry cluster than the roughly 700-donor mean. According to a later analysis, TCR association rates differed among HLA loci, with DRB1 alleles showing the most associated TCRs and HLA-C alleles showing the fewest. Several of the top co-occurrence clusters appeared to be linked to parvovirus B19, influenza, CMV and Epstein-Barr virus, according to a later analysis. Because counts were too low, about 15 rarely observed V segments, including chromosome 9 orphons, were left out of the earlier analysis of some 600 of the donors. Only TCR beta chains were sequenced in this cohort, and the absence of alpha or paired-chain data limited detectable features.

The V and J segments used are TRBV29-1 and TRBJ2-5; a stretch of 9 junction bases matches TRBD1. Material: PBMCs. The sequence was obtained from a female donor in good health and CMV-seronegative. The bases read TGCAGCGTCCGGCTGACAGGGGGTGGAGGGGAGACCCAGTACTTC. Translated, it reads CSVRLTGGGGETQYF.